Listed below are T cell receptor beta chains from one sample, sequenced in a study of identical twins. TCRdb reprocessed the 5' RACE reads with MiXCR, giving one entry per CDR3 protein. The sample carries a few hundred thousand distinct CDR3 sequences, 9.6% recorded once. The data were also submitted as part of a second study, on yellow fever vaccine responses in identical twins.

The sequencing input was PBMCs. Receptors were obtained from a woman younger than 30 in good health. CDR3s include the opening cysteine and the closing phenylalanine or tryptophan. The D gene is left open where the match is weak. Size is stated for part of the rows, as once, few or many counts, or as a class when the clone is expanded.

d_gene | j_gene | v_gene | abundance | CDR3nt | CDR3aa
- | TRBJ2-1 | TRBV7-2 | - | TGTGCCAGCAGCCCCCGATCTAGCGCTCACAATGAGCAGTTCTTC | CASSPRSSAHNEQFF
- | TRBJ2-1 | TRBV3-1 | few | TGTGCCAGCAGCTTTTGGACAGCGTACAATGAGCAGTTCTTC | CASSFWTAYNEQFF
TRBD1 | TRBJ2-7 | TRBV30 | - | TGTGCCTGGAGTTTGACAGGGGCCGAGCAGTACTTC | CAWSLTGAEQYF
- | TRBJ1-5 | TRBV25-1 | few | TGTGCCAGCAGTGGTATTGATAGCAATCAGCCCCAGCATTTT | CASSGIDSNQPQHF
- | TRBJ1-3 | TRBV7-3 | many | TGTGCCAGCAGCCCTACCCCCTCTGGAAACACCATATATTTT | CASSPTPSGNTIYF
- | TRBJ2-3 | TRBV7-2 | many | TGTGCCAGCAGCTTACAAGCCTCCCACCCAGATACGCAGTATTTT | CASSLQASHPDTQYF
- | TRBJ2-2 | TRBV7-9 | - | TGTGCCAGCAGCTTAGAAGACTTTGGCCCGTTTTTT | CASSLEDFGPFF
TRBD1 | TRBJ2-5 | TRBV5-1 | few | TGCGCCAGCAGCTCCCGGGACAGGGGGCGCGGGGAGACCCAGTACTTC | CASSSRDRGRGETQYF
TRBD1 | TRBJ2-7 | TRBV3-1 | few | TGTGCCAGCAGCCCCGTCCCGGGACAGTACGAGCAGTACTTC | CASSPVPGQYEQYF
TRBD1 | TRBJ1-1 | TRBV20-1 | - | TGCAGTGCTCTTCCGAGACAGGGGACCGCTGAAGCTTTCTTT | CSALPRQGTAEAFF
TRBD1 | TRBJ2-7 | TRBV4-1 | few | TGCGCCAGCAGCCAAGATTACCCCCTGGGGCGACAGGGGAGGAACGAGCAGTACTTC | CASSQDYPLGRQGRNEQYF
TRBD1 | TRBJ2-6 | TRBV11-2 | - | TGTGCCAGCAGCCGCACAGGGGACCCCCGAGCTGGGGCCAACGTCCTGACTTTC | CASSRTGDPRAGANVLTF
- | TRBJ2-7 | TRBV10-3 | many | TGTGCCATCAGTGAAGGTGGGGGGTTGAGCGAGCAGTACTTC | CAISEGGGLSEQYF
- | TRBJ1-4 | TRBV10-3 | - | TGTGCCATCAGTGTCAGGGAGAGTGAAAAACTGTTTTTT | CAISVRESEKLFF
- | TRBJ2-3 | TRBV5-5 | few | TGTGCCAGCAAGCGTGGGGCTGGCACAGATACGCAGTATTTT | CASKRGAGTDTQYF
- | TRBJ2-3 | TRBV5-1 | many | TGCGCCAGCAGCTCGACTCCCCCGGCGCAGTATTTT | CASSSTPPAQYF
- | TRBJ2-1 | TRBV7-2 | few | TGTGCCAGCAGCCCACAGTCAGGGAACAATGAGCAGTTCTTC | CASSPQSGNNEQFF
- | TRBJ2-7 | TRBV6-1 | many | TGTGCCAGCAACCCCGCCGGGGGGCCCTACGAGCAGTACTTC | CASNPAGGPYEQYF
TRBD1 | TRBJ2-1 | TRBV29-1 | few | TGCAGCGTATATCCCGGGACAGGGACCAGCGATGAGCAGTTCTTC | CSVYPGTGTSDEQFF
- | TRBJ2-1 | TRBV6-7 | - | TGTGCCAGCAGCAACCTTAATGGGGGGCATAATGAGCAGTTCTTC | CASSNLNGGHNEQFF
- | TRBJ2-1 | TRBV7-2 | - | TGTGCCAGCAGCTTAGACAGGTACAATAAGCAGTTCTTC | CASSLDRYNKQFF
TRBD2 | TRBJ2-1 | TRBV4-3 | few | TGCGCCAGCAGCCAAGATTTTTGGGGGAGGGAAGGTGAGCAGTTCTTC | CASSQDFWGREGEQFF
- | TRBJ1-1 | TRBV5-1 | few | TGCGCCAGCAGGTCCTTCGGACACACTGAAGCTTTCTTT | CASRSFGHTEAFF
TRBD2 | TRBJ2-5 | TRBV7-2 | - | TGTGCCAGCAGCTTAGCGCTGACTAGCGGGTCAGAGACCCAGTACTTC | CASSLALTSGSETQYF
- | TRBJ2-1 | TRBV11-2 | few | TGTGCCAGCAGCTGGGCCCCTACGGGAGTTAGTAATGAGCAGTTCTTC | CASSWAPTGVSNEQFF
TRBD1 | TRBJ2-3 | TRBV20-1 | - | TGCAGTGCCCGTCAAACAGGGGATCTCACAGATACGCAGTATTTT | CSARQTGDLTDTQYF
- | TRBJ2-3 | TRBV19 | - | TGTGCCAGTAGGACTCGGCAGACTAGCACAGATACGCAGTATTTT | CASRTRQTSTDTQYF
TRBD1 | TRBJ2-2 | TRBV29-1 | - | TGCAGCGTGGGACGACAGGGGCCATACACCGGGGAGCTGTTTTTT | CSVGRQGPYTGELFF
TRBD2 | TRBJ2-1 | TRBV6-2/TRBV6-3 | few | TGTGCCAGCAGTTATCCTAACCCGCTAGCGGGGGGGACAGGGTTACCGGAAGAGCAGTTCTTC | CASSYPNPLAGGTGLPEEQFF
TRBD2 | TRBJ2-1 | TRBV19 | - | TGTGCCAGTAGCCTAGGGACTAGCGGGACCAATGAGCAGTTCTTC | CASSLGTSGTNEQFF
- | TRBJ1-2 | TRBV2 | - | TGTGCCAGCAGTGAAGCTCTCTACGGCGCTAACTATGGCTACACCTTC | CASSEALYGANYGYTF
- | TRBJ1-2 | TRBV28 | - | TGTGCCAGCAGTTTTCAGATGGGTGGCTACACCTTC | CASSFQMGGYTF
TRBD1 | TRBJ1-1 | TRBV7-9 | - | TGTGCCAGCAAATCGGACAGGGAAGGCACTGAAGCTTTCTTT | CASKSDREGTEAFF
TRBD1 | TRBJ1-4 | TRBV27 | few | TGTGCCAGCAGTTTATTGGGCCCAGGGGGGTGGGCTAATGAAAAACTGTTTTTT | CASSLLGPGGWANEKLFF
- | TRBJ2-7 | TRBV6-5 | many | TGTGCCAGCAGTTACTCGATTGCCGGGGGTTCGGAGTACTTC | CASSYSIAGGSEYF
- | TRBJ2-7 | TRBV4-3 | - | TGCGCCAGCAGCCAGGGTGACAGGGAGGGGTCCTACGAGCAGTACTTC | CASSQGDREGSYEQYF
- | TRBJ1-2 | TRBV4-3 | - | TGCGCCAGCAGCCAAGAACAGGGAATTGACTATGGCTACACCTTC | CASSQEQGIDYGYTF